What follows is one TCR beta chain and its context. Only in-frame clones appear in the TCRdb table, and some are missing; sequencing was by immunoSEQ multiplex PCR. This table holds about 160,000 clones, 82% found once. The cohort comprised adults aged about 18 to 90 years residing in approximately 22 US areas. Membership in each cohort depended on participant-reported clinical history. All recovered Cohort 3 donors got two negative PCRs, got clearance, or saw symptom resolution. These data are taken from a study of blood T cell repertoires in COVID-19. Germline CDR1 and CDR2: SGHRS and YFSETQ. Trimming took 6 bases from V and 5 from J; bases not matched to a gene: 15. CDR3 length equals 17 residues.

The chain carries TRBV5-1 and TRBJ2-2; 8 nucleotides agree with TRBD2. The material sequenced was PBMCs or T cells enriched from blood (not recorded which). This clonotype originated in a man between 60 and 75 years old who had recovered from COVID-19. The CDR3 DNA reads TGCGCCAGCACCTCCCTGGGTGGACTAGCAGGGACCGGGGAGCTGTTTTTT. It encodes CASTSLGGLAGTGELFF.